Below are 12 T cell receptor beta chains sequenced from a single sample in a study of regulatory T cells in long-lasting Graves disease. The time point was: newly diagnosed GD, antithyroid drugs for less than 3 months. The TCR library was made from RNA extracted from PBMCs. Arm-PCR with iRepertoire HTBI primers amplified the CDR3 regions for these TCR beta libraries. TCRdb analysed the multiplex PCR reads with MiXCR anew, one entry per CDR3 protein. The table records 530,000 or so distinct CDR3 sequences, 15% to 20% of them present only once. This sample was shared with a second study, whose subject was T cells in Graves' hyperthyroidism and ophthalmopathy.

The sample consisted of peripheral blood mononuclear cells (PBMCs), taken at new diagnosis, from a patient treated with antithyroid drugs. The receptors come from a man aged 18-30 years with Graves disease.

This clonotype was detected many times. The chain couples TRBV6-1 to TRBJ2-5; possibly TRBD2 for D (5 bases). The V end was cut by 0 bases, the J end by 2 bases, with 7 bases between. The germline V gene has CDR1 MNHNS and CDR2 SASEGT. The CDR3 extends over 14 amino acids. CDR3 sequence reads: CASSEAGVQETQYF. The CDR3, as DNA: TGTGCCAGCAGTGAAGCGGGAGTACAAGAGACCCAGTACTTC.

J is TRBJ1-2 and V is TRBV6-1; 11 positions match TRBD1. V shed 6 bases and J 3 bases; nucleotides not matched to a gene: 6. This CDR3 is 15 amino acids long. Germline CDR1 reads MNHNS; CDR2 reads SASEGT. The chain's CDR3 is CASSSRTGGYYGYTF. As DNA, the CDR3 is TGTGCCAGCAGCTCGAGGACAGGGGGCTACTATGGCTACACCTTC.

About this clonotype: A read error may explain this, as a much larger clone is one base away. J is TRBJ2-7 and V is TRBV9; D possibly corresponds to TRBD2 (5 bases). This CDR3 comprises 14 residues. CDR1 is SGDLS, CDR2 YYNGEE, per germline. CDR3 nucleotides: TGTGCCAGCACCCCAGAAGGGAGCTCCTGCGAGCAGTACTTC. Protein: CASTPEGSSCEQYF.

This clonotype was counted only a few times. The J gene is TRBJ2-7, the V gene TRBV9, with D perhaps matching TRBD1 (8 bases). V dropped 4 bases and J dropped 4 bases, with 18 bases sitting between them. This CDR3 is built from 15 residues. Germline loops: CDR1 SGDLS, CDR2 YYNGEE. CDR3 DNA: TGTGCCAGCAGCCCCGGGGGGCAGGGGGCGTACGAGCAGTACTTC. Translated: CASSPGGQGAYEQYF.

This clonotype was counted a few times. The chain is built from TRBV27 and TRBJ1-6, with D tentatively TRBD1 (5 bases). This CDR3 is built from 14 residues. Looked up from germline, CDR1 is MNHEY and CDR2 is SMNVEV (reference sequence). Trimming pared 10 bases from V and 14 bases from J, leaving 24 bases between. The CDR3 nucleotides are TGTGCCACAGGGACGGAAGGGGCTACGGTGTCCCTCCACTTT. Translating gives CATGTEGATVSLHF.

This clonotype was detected many times. The chain recombines TRBV7-9 with TRBJ2-7, with 9 positions matching TRBD2. The V gene's germline CDR1 is SEHNR and CDR2 FQNEAQ (reference sequence). J gave up 3 bases and V 5 bases, and 11 bases lay outside the gene matches. This CDR3 comprises 16 residues. The CDR3 loop is CASSPAGGPPFYEQYF. In DNA, the CDR3 is TGTGCCAGCAGCCCAGCGGGAGGCCCGCCATTCTACGAGCAGTACTTC.

This clonotype was picked up a small number of times. The V call is TRBV6-1, the J call TRBJ2-1; the match to TRBD2 covers 11 bases. Germline V CDR1 and CDR2: MNHNS, SASEGT. The CDR3 is made up of 16 amino acids. With V trimmed by 10 bases and J by 0 bases, 8 bases remained unmatched. CDR3 nucleotide sequence: TGTGCCACCCGCACCCTAGCGGGAGGCTCCTACAATGAGCAGTTCTTC. Amino acid sequence: CATRTLAGGSYNEQFF.

At least ten counts were recorded for this clonotype. The chain carries TRBV20-1 and TRBJ2-7; D gene unclear. The V and J ends lost 1 base and 4 bases respectively, with 23 bases between them. In germline, CDR1 is DFQATT, CDR2 SNEGSKA (reference sequence). The CDR3 consists of 17 residues. The CDR3, as DNA: TGCAGTGCTAGAGGATTAGGAAGTGATGGGTTGAATTACGAGCAGTACTTC. Its translation: CSARGLGSDGLNYEQYF.

The rearrangement uses TRBV10-3 and TRBJ2-1, with TRBD1 identical over 7 bases. The CDR3 runs to 16 residues. Germline values: CDR1 ENHRY, CDR2 SYGVKD. The trim removed 3 bases at V and 5 bases at J, leaving 10 bases unmatched. This CDR3 reads CAISDTAGGKDNEQFF. CDR3 in DNA: TGTGCCATCAGTGATACAGCAGGGGGTAAAGACAATGAGCAGTTCTTC.

The chain employs TRBV5-1 and TRBJ2-3, with 8 bases lining up with TRBD2. The V and J ends lost 4 bases and 2 bases, in that order; junction bases with no gene match: 18. Germline CDR1 and CDR2: SGHRS and YFSETQ. This CDR3 comprises 19 residues. CDR3 in DNA: TGCGCCAGCAGCGGGGGGAGCGGGAGAACCTTAAGAAACACAGATACGCAGTATTTT. This gives the protein CASSGGSGRTLRNTDTQYF.

This clonotype was detected many times. This chain uses TRBV20-1 with TRBJ1-5; D is possibly TRBD1 (5 bases). Germline V gives CDR1 DFQATT, CDR2 SNEGSKA (reference sequence). V shed 5 bases and J shed 3 bases, with 17 bases lying between them. The CDR3 has 15 residues. The CDR3 is CSASTTGLDNQPQHF. The DNA of the CDR3 is TGCAGTGCTTCCACAACAGGTTTGGACAATCAGCCCCAGCATTTT.

This clonotype was seen ten or more times. V usage is TRBV20-1 and J usage is TRBJ2-1, with 8 bases matching TRBD2. The CDR3 covers 16 residues. V lost 0 bases, J lost 4 bases, and 8 bases stayed unmatched. Per germline, CDR1 DFQATT and CDR2 SNEGSKA (reference sequence). CDR3: CSARDKAGVVYNEQFF. The CDR3 nucleotides are TGCAGTGCTAGAGATAAAGCGGGAGTCGTTTACAATGAGCAGTTCTTC.